These T cell receptor beta chains were read from a single sample in a study of T cell responses to AZD1222 COVID-19 vaccine. Sequencing used immunoSEQ multiplex PCR; TCRdb keeps in-frame clones, though not all of them. The repertoire has roughly 180,000 clones, under 95% of them found once; the top ten carry approximately 1.3%. Material: peripheral blood, obtained 28 days after the second AZD1222 dose. These receptors came from an adult who received the AZD1222 COVID-19 vaccine. The CDR3 runs from the conserved cysteine through the conserved F or W. Fields, in order: J gene, clone size, D gene, V gene, CDR3 DNA, CDR3 protein. The D gene is left open where the match is weak. Only part of the rows carry a size: once, few, many, or a class if the clone is expanded.

J gene: TRBJ1-6
clone size: many
D gene: NA
V gene: TRBV14
CDR3 DNA: TGTGCCAGCAGCCAAGGTCGGGGGGCTTCACCCCTCCACTTT
CDR3 protein: CASSQGRGASPLHF

J gene: TRBJ2-1
clone size: NA
D gene: TRBD1
V gene: TRBV2
CDR3 DNA: TGTGCCAGCACTACAGGACAGGGGGCCTACAATGAGCAGTTCTTC
CDR3 protein: CASTTGQGAYNEQFF

J gene: TRBJ2-2
clone size: once
D gene: NA
V gene: TRBV6-4
CDR3 DNA: TGTGCCAGCAGTGACAGGGCCACCGGGGAGCTGTTTTTT
CDR3 protein: CASSDRATGELFF

J gene: TRBJ2-1
clone size: NA
D gene: NA
V gene: TRBV24-1
CDR3 DNA: TGTGCCACCAGTGATCCCGGGACCAGGGATATGGGTGAGCAGTTCTTC
CDR3 protein: CATSDPGTRDMGEQFF

J gene: TRBJ2-7
clone size: NA
D gene: TRBD1
V gene: TRBV7-9
CDR3 DNA: TGTGCCAGCACCTCATCGAAGACAGGGGAGTACTACGAGCAGTACTTC
CDR3 protein: CASTSSKTGEYYEQYF

J gene: TRBJ2-2
clone size: NA
D gene: NA
V gene: TRBV12-3/TRBV12-4
CDR3 DNA: TGTGCCAGCAGTCCAGACAGTACCGGGGAGCTGTTTTTT
CDR3 protein: CASSPDSTGELFF

J gene: TRBJ1-2
clone size: NA
D gene: NA
V gene: TRBV5-1
CDR3 DNA: TGCGCCAGCACTCGGGCCCCGGGCGGCCTCGATTATGGCTACACCTTC
CDR3 protein: CASTRAPGGLDYGYTF

J gene: TRBJ1-5
clone size: NA
D gene: NA
V gene: TRBV7-9
CDR3 DNA: TGTGCCAGCAGCTTAGACGGTCCGCCCCAGCATTTT
CDR3 protein: CASSLDGPPQHF

J gene: TRBJ2-1
clone size: NA
D gene: NA
V gene: TRBV9
CDR3 DNA: TGTGCCAGCAGCCCGAGGGGTGCGACCACCCCCAACTACAATGAGCAGTTCTTC
CDR3 protein: CASSPRGATTPNYNEQFF

J gene: TRBJ1-1
clone size: NA
D gene: TRBD1
V gene: TRBV19
CDR3 DNA: TGTGCCAGCTCTTACCGACACCTTTCAGCGGGACAGCTGAACACTGAAGCTTTCTTT
CDR3 protein: CASSYRHLSAGQLNTEAFF

J gene: TRBJ2-3
clone size: NA
D gene: NA
V gene: TRBV11-1
CDR3 DNA: TGTGCCAGCAGCTTAGAGGGGCTAACAGATACGCAGTATTTT
CDR3 protein: CASSLEGLTDTQYF

J gene: TRBJ2-1
clone size: NA
D gene: NA
V gene: TRBV6-1
CDR3 DNA: TGTGCCAGCAGTGAAATGAAGGGGGAGGGGAATGAGCAGTTCTTC
CDR3 protein: CASSEMKGEGNEQFF

J gene: TRBJ2-1
clone size: few
D gene: NA
V gene: TRBV7-2
CDR3 DNA: TGTGCCAGCAGCGGACGGCAGGGAGACCGCAGGCGGGAGCAGTTCTTC
CDR3 protein: CASSGRQGDRRREQFF

J gene: TRBJ1-3
clone size: NA
D gene: NA
V gene: TRBV13
CDR3 DNA: TGTGCCAGCAGCCCCAGTCAATTCTCAGGGGGAAACACCATATATTTT
CDR3 protein: CASSPSQFSGGNTIYF

J gene: TRBJ2-5
clone size: NA
D gene: TRBD2
V gene: TRBV4-2
CDR3 DNA: TGTGCCAGCAGCCACCGATGGCGGGAGGCGGGGGAGACCCAGTACTTC
CDR3 protein: CASSHRWREAGETQYF

J gene: TRBJ2-1
clone size: NA
D gene: TRBD2
V gene: TRBV7-3
CDR3 DNA: TGTGCCAGTCGGATAGCGGGAGAGGGACTGAATGAGCAGTTCTTC
CDR3 protein: CASRIAGEGLNEQFF

J gene: TRBJ1-2
clone size: NA
D gene: NA
V gene: TRBV6-1
CDR3 DNA: TGTGCCAGCAGTGACCTTCCGGGGAACTATGGCTACACCTTC
CDR3 protein: CASSDLPGNYGYTF

J gene: TRBJ2-2
clone size: NA
D gene: NA
V gene: TRBV11-2
CDR3 DNA: TGTGCCAGCAGCCCAAGACTAGTCCAAGACACCGGGGAGCTGTTTTTT
CDR3 protein: CASSPRLVQDTGELFF

J gene: TRBJ1-2
clone size: NA
D gene: TRBD1
V gene: TRBV28
CDR3 DNA: TGTGCCAGCAGTCCGGGGGGACAGGGGTTCCCTAACTATGGCTACACCTTC
CDR3 protein: CASSPGGQGFPNYGYTF

J gene: TRBJ2-5
clone size: NA
D gene: TRBD2
V gene: TRBV6-4
CDR3 DNA: TGTGCCAGCAGTGAAGGGACTAGCGGGGGTGAGACCCAGTACTTC
CDR3 protein: CASSEGTSGGETQYF

J gene: TRBJ2-7
clone size: NA
D gene: TRBD2
V gene: TRBV6-6
CDR3 DNA: TGTGCCAGCAGCCGAGCGGGAGGCGGGAGCGAGCAGTACTTC
CDR3 protein: CASSRAGGGSEQYF

J gene: TRBJ1-1
clone size: NA
D gene: NA
V gene: TRBV6-1
CDR3 DNA: TGTGCCAGCAGTGAATTTGGGTCTGAAGCTTTCTTT
CDR3 protein: CASSEFGSEAFF

J gene: TRBJ2-6
clone size: NA
D gene: TRBD1
V gene: TRBV7-3
CDR3 DNA: TGTGCCAGCAGCCCCAGACCGGGACAGCCCTCTATGGGGGCCAACGTCCTGACTTTC
CDR3 protein: CASSPRPGQPSMGANVLTF

J gene: TRBJ2-3
clone size: once
D gene: NA
V gene: TRBV7-9
CDR3 DNA: TGTGCCAGCAGCCCGTGGCGGGACAGAAACACAGATACGCAGTATTTT
CDR3 protein: CASSPWRDRNTDTQYF

J gene: TRBJ2-2
clone size: NA
D gene: TRBD2
V gene: TRBV7-9
CDR3 DNA: TGTGCCAGCAGCTTGATAGCGGGGGTGGACACCGGGGAGCTGTTTTTT
CDR3 protein: CASSLIAGVDTGELFF

J gene: TRBJ1-1
clone size: NA
D gene: NA
V gene: TRBV28
CDR3 DNA: TGTGCCAGCAGTTTCGTTCTGAACACTGAAGCTTTCTTT
CDR3 protein: CASSFVLNTEAFF

J gene: TRBJ1-6
clone size: few
D gene: NA
V gene: TRBV11-2
CDR3 DNA: TGTGCCAGCAGCTCGCCCTCACGGAATTCACCCCTCCACTTT
CDR3 protein: CASSSPSRNSPLHF

J gene: TRBJ1-5
clone size: NA
D gene: NA
V gene: TRBV5-5
CDR3 DNA: TGTGCCAGCAGCTTGGGTTGGAGCAATCAGCCCCAGCATTTT
CDR3 protein: CASSLGWSNQPQHF

J gene: TRBJ2-7
clone size: NA
D gene: TRBD2
V gene: TRBV7-2
CDR3 DNA: TGTGCCAGCAGCCCCGGGGTAGCGGGAGGCTACGAGCAGTACTTC
CDR3 protein: CASSPGVAGGYEQYF

J gene: TRBJ2-5
clone size: few
D gene: NA
V gene: TRBV21-1
CDR3 DNA: TGTGCCAGCAGCAAAGCTGCGGGGGTGGGAGAGACCCAGTACTTC
CDR3 protein: CASSKAAGVGETQYF

J gene: TRBJ1-2
clone size: once
D gene: NA
V gene: TRBV29-1
CDR3 DNA: TGCAGCGTTGAAAGGGACGGACCCTATGGCTACACCTTC
CDR3 protein: CSVERDGPYGYTF

J gene: TRBJ1-1
clone size: NA
D gene: TRBD1
V gene: TRBV5-1
CDR3 DNA: TGCGCCAGCAGCTCCGGGACAGGGTCGGTTAAAGCTTTCTTT
CDR3 protein: CASSSGTGSVKAFF

J gene: TRBJ2-1
clone size: NA
D gene: TRBD2
V gene: TRBV28
CDR3 DNA: TGTGCCAGCAGCTCCATCGGCGGGAGAGGCTCCTACAATGAGCAGTTCTTC
CDR3 protein: CASSSIGGRGSYNEQFF

J gene: TRBJ2-1
clone size: NA
D gene: TRBD1
V gene: TRBV7-8
CDR3 DNA: TGTGCCAGCAGCTTCCCGGGACAGGGGGTTAACAATGAGCAGTTCTTC
CDR3 protein: CASSFPGQGVNNEQFF

J gene: TRBJ2-1
clone size: NA
D gene: TRBD2
V gene: TRBV5-1
CDR3 DNA: TGCGCCAGCAGCTCCGGACTAGCGGGCAATGAGCAGTTCTTC
CDR3 protein: CASSSGLAGNEQFF

J gene: TRBJ1-4
clone size: once
D gene: NA
V gene: TRBV3-1/TRBV3-2
CDR3 DNA: TGTGCCAGCAGCCCTGGGGGTGGGGGCCTTAATGAAAAACTGTTTTTT
CDR3 protein: CASSPGGGGLNEKLFF

J gene: TRBJ2-2
clone size: NA
D gene: NA
V gene: TRBV30
CDR3 DNA: TGTGCCTGGAGTGTAGGCTGGAACACCGGGGAGCTGTTTTTT
CDR3 protein: CAWSVGWNTGELFF

J gene: TRBJ2-3
clone size: NA
D gene: NA
V gene: TRBV29-1
CDR3 DNA: TGCAGCGTTGAAGATCCTTACAGCACAGATACGCAGTATTTT
CDR3 protein: CSVEDPYSTDTQYF

J gene: TRBJ2-1
clone size: NA
D gene: TRBD2
V gene: TRBV5-1
CDR3 DNA: TGCGCCAGCAGCTCCAGCGGGATGGAAGGCTCGGCGGAGCAGTTCTTC
CDR3 protein: CASSSSGMEGSAEQFF

J gene: TRBJ2-7
clone size: NA
D gene: TRBD1
V gene: TRBV4-1
CDR3 DNA: TGCGCCAGCAGCTTAGAGGACAGGGCACTTGAGGAGCAGTACTTC
CDR3 protein: CASSLEDRALEEQYF

J gene: TRBJ1-3
clone size: NA
D gene: NA
V gene: TRBV19
CDR3 DNA: TGTGCCAGTAGTCCCATCGACGGAAACACCATATATTTT
CDR3 protein: CASSPIDGNTIYF

J gene: TRBJ1-2
clone size: NA
D gene: NA
V gene: TRBV5-6
CDR3 DNA: TGTGCCAGCAGCTTGCCACAGCAAGATAGGGGCTACACCTTC
CDR3 protein: CASSLPQQDRGYTF

J gene: TRBJ1-2
clone size: NA
D gene: NA
V gene: TRBV19
CDR3 DNA: TGTGCCAGTAGACAGGGCTATGGCTACACCTTC
CDR3 protein: CASRQGYGYTF